The source of this T cell receptor (beta chain) is a study of blood T cell repertoires in COVID-19. Study summary: There were acute and convalescent COVID-19 samples, and they came from the United States, Italy and Spain. PBMCs, B-cell-depleted T cells, or T cells were the source of the cDNA or gDNA that made up the material.

CDR1 and CDR2 (germline): GTSNPN, SVGIG (reference sequence). Trimming cost V 1 base and J 9 bases, with 7 bases left between them. This CDR3 is 11 amino acids long. Per the study methods: Nucleated cell number was recorded as an estimate derived from reference gene primer amplification. The protocol was immunoSEQ multiplex PCR, while the TCRdb copy is restricted to in-frame clones and leaves out a portion. That table furnishes V, J and clone size, whereas the DNA furnished D and trimming. The sample yields more than 200,000 clones, 75% to 90% seen once. Sample: peripheral blood. The origin of this receptor is a man younger than 45 with active or convalescent COVID-19. The chain combines TRBV30 with TRBJ2-1; no firm D call. The CDR3, as DNA: TGTGCCTGGAGTGGGAGCCGTGAGCAGTTCTTC. Protein: CAWSGSREQFF. The variable domain in full, completed from reference TRBV30 and TRBJ2-1, reads SQTIHQWPATLVQPVGSPLSLECTVEGTSNPNLYWYRQAAGRGLQLLFYSVGIGQISSEVPQNLSASRPQDRQFILSSKKLLLSDSGFYLCAWSGSREQFFGPGTRLTVL.